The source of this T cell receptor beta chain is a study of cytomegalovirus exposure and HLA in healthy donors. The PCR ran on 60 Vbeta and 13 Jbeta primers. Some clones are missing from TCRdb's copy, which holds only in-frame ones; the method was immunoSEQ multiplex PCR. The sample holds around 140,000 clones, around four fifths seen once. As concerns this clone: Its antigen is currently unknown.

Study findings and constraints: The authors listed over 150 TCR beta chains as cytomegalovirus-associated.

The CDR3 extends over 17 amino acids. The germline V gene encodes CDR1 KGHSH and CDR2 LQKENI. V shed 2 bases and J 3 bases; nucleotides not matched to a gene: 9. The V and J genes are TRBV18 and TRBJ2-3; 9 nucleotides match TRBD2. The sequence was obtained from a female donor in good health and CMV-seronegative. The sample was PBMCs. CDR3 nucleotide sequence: TGTGCCAGCTCACCAGGGATAGCGGGAGTACAGACAGATACGCAGTATTTT. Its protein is CASSPGIAGVQTDTQYF.